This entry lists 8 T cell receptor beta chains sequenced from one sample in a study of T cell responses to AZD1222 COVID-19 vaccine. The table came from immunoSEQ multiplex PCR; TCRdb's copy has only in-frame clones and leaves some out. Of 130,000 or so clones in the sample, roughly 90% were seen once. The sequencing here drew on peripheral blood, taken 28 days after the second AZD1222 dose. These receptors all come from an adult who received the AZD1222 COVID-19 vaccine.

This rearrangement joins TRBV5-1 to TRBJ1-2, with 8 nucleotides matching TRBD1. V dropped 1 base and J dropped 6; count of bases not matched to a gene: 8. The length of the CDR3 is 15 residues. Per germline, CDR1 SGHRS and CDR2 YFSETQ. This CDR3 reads CASSLRTGSINGYTF. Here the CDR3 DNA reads TGCGCCAGCAGCTTGCGGACAGGGTCTATTAATGGCTACACCTTC.

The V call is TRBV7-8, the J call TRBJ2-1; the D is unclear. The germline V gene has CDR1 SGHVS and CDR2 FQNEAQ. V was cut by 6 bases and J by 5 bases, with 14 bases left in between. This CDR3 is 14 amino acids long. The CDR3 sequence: CASRGVPADNEQFF. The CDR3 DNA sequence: TGTGCCAGCAGAGGAGTTCCCGCGGACAATGAGCAGTTCTTC.

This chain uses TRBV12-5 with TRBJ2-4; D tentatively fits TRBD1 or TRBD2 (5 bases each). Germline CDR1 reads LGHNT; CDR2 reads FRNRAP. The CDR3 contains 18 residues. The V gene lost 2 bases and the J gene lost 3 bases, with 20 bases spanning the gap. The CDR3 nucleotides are TGTGCTAGTGGTTTGTCGCCAGGGACGGACATATTCAAAAACATTCAGTACTTC. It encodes CASGLSPGTDIFKNIQYF.

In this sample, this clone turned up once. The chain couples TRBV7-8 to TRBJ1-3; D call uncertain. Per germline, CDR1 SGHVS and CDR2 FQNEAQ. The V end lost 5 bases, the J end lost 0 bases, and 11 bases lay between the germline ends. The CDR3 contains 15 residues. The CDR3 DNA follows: TGTGCCAGCAGCCCAGGTGGGCGCTCTGGAAACACCATATATTTT. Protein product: CASSPGGRSGNTIYF.

This chain's CDR3 is CATSIGMGLAGSYEQYF. The CDR3 bases are TGTGCCACCAGCATCGGGATGGGATTAGCGGGATCCTACGAGCAGTACTTC. The genes are TRBV15 and TRBJ2-7; 8 positions match TRBD2. The CDR3 covers 17 residues. The germline V gene has CDR1 LNHNV and CDR2 YYDKDF (reference sequence). J gave up 1 base and V 4 bases, and 12 bases lay outside the gene matches.

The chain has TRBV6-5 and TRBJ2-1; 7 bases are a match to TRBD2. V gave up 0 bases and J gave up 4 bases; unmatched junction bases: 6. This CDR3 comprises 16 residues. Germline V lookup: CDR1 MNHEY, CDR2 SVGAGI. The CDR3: CASSYSGGGVYNEQFF. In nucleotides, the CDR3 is TGTGCCAGCAGTTACTCGGGCGGGGGAGTTTACAATGAGCAGTTCTTC.

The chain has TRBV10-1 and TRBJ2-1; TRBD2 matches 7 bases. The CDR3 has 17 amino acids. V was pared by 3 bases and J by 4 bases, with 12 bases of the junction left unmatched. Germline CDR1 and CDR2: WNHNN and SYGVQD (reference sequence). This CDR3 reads CASSEGGGSRGYNEQFF. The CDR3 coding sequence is TGCGCCAGCAGTGAAGGAGGCGGGAGTAGGGGATACAATGAGCAGTTCTTC.

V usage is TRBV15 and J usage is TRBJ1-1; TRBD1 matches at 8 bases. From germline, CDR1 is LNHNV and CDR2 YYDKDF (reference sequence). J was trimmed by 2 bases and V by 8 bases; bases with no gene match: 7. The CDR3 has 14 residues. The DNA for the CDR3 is TGTGCCACCCGGGGACAGGCGTCCAACACTGAAGCTTTCTTT. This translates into CATRGQASNTEAFF.